The 2 T cell receptor beta chains given below trace back to one sample, sequenced in a study of blood T cells in healthy people across ages. Primed by a sample-barcoded 5' primer and a J-beta primer mix, a second PCR proceeded for 7 to 11 cycles. TCRdb fed the 5' RACE reads into MiXCR, producing one record per CDR3 protein. The sample has about 1.8 million distinct CDR3 sequences; around 48% are singletons. The sequencing sample was made of blood. The receptors were sampled from a woman aged 40 to 50 in good health.

This clonotype was found a few times. The chain has TRBV20-1 and TRBJ2-3, with D tentatively TRBD1 (5 bases). Per the germline V gene, CDR1 is DFQATT and CDR2 is SNEGSKA (reference sequence). This CDR3 contains 16 residues. Trimming removed 0 bases from V and 2 bases from J, with 15 bases in between. CDR3 sequence (DNA): TGCAGTGCTAGAGATCCCGTCAGGGCCCTCACAGATACGCAGTATTTT. Translation: CSARDPVRALTDTQYF.

V and J are TRBV6-6 and TRBJ1-4, with a possible D match to TRBD1 (6 bases). The CDR3 extends over 14 amino acids. The ends were cut back, 7 bases at V and 8 bases at J, with 17 bases in the middle. CDR1 is MNHNY, CDR2 SVGAGI, per germline (reference sequence). The CDR3, as DNA: TGTGCCAGCACTCCTGGGGGGCCGCGGGAAAAACTGTTTTTT. It yields the protein CASTPGGPREKLFF.